The rows below give T cell receptor beta chains drawn from one sample of a study of identical twins. TCRdb processed the 5' RACE reads anew with MiXCR; each CDR3 protein has one entry. The repertoire holds approximately 630,000 distinct CDR3 sequences, about 7% seen once, with about 1.5% in the top ten. This sample also appeared in a second study, on yellow fever vaccine responses in identical twins.

Sample: PBMCs. These receptors all come from a young woman in good health. Both conserved end residues are part of each CDR3. D genes are given only for firm matches. A row's size may be missing; if present it is once, few, many or a size class.

NA	TRBV5-5	TRBJ2-1	few	TGTGCCAGCAGCTTGGTGAGGCCAGATGAGCAGTTCTTC	CASSLVRPDEQFF
NA	TRBV28	TRBJ2-3	few	TGTGCCAGCAGTTCCCCCCCATCCCTCAGCGCTACGCAGTATTTT	CASSSPPSLSATQYF
TRBD1	TRBV7-9	TRBJ1-4	many	TGTGCCAGCAGCTCCGGACAGGGACGACTGTTTTTT	CASSSGQGRLFF
NA	TRBV10-3	TRBJ2-3	few	TGTGCCAGCACGGGGGCCCCCACAGATACGCAGTATTTT	CASTGAPTDTQYF
TRBD2	TRBV5-1	TRBJ2-1	few	TGCGCCAGCAGGGCCCAGGGACTAGCGGGTGTCAATGAGCAGTTCTTC	CASRAQGLAGVNEQFF
TRBD2	TRBV5-1	TRBJ2-3	NA	TGCGCCAGCAGACTGCGGGGGGATACAGATACGCAGTATTTT	CASRLRGDTDTQYF
TRBD2	TRBV14	TRBJ2-1	few	TGTGCCAGCAGCCACCTTCCGGGACTAGCGGGGATGAGCTCCTACAATGAGCAGTTCTTC	CASSHLPGLAGMSSYNEQFF
TRBD1	TRBV4-1	TRBJ2-1	NA	TGCGCCAGCAGCCAAGATCTGGACAGGGGGGACAATGAGCAGTTCTTC	CASSQDLDRGDNEQFF
TRBD1	TRBV10-3	TRBJ2-1	few	TGTGCCATCAGTGTCCGGGACAGGGGCTTAAATGAGCAGTTCTTC	CAISVRDRGLNEQFF
TRBD2	TRBV5-1	TRBJ2-3	few	TGCGCCAGCAGCTTGTCCCTAGCGGGAAGGGCGGCGACCACAGATACGCAGTATTTT	CASSLSLAGRAATTDTQYF
TRBD2	TRBV29-1	TRBJ2-5	NA	TGCAGCGTCTTCCCCTGGACTAGTCCAAAAGAGACCCAGTACTTC	CSVFPWTSPKETQYF
TRBD1	TRBV3-1	TRBJ2-7	few	TGTGCCAGCAGCCAAGCCCCCACAGGGGCCTACGAGCAGTACTTC	CASSQAPTGAYEQYF
NA	TRBV5-1	TRBJ1-5	NA	TGCGCCAGCAGCACAGACGGGACCGAGAATCAGCCCCAGCATTTT	CASSTDGTENQPQHF
TRBD2	TRBV7-2	TRBJ2-1	NA	TGTGCCAGCAGCTCTCTAGCGGGGACTTACAATGAGCAGTTCTTC	CASSSLAGTYNEQFF
NA	TRBV7-2	TRBJ1-5	few	TGTGCCAGCAGCTTACAGGGATTGGTGGGTCAGCCCCAGCATTTT	CASSLQGLVGQPQHF
NA	TRBV9	TRBJ2-7	NA	TGTGCCAGCAGCGGGCGGGACTACGAGCAGTACTTC	CASSGRDYEQYF
TRBD1	TRBV10-3	TRBJ2-7	many	TGTGCCATCAGTGAGTCGAGGGGGCTCTCCTACGAGCAGTACTTC	CAISESRGLSYEQYF
NA	TRBV6-5	TRBJ1-5	many	TGTGCCAGCAGTTACGACAGGTCTAGCAATCAGCCCCAGCATTTT	CASSYDRSSNQPQHF
NA	TRBV29-1	TRBJ1-1	many	TGCAGCGTTCCCTCCGGGCGGAACACTGAAGCTTTCTTT	CSVPSGRNTEAFF
TRBD2	TRBV7-3	TRBJ2-1	few	TGTGCCAGCAGCCCGACGGGCGGGGGTATTGAGCAGTTCTTC	CASSPTGGGIEQFF
NA	TRBV5-1	TRBJ2-1	many	TGCGCCAGCAGCTTTTACGGGGGTCAGCCTTACAATGAGCAGTTCTTC	CASSFYGGQPYNEQFF
TRBD1	TRBV12-3/TRBV12-4	TRBJ1-1	many	TGTGCCAGCCTCTACAGGGGAACTGAAGCTTTCTTT	CASLYRGTEAFF
NA	TRBV24-1	TRBJ2-3	few	TGTGCCACCAGTGACCCGGACAGAGATACGCAGTATTTT	CATSDPDRDTQYF
TRBD1	TRBV29-1	TRBJ2-2	NA	TGCAGCGTTGAAGAGGGACAGGCCACCGGGGAGCTGTTTTTT	CSVEEGQATGELFF
NA	TRBV20-1	TRBJ2-7	few	TGCAGTGCTAGAGATTCGCGGGGAGTTGGCTACGAGCAGTACTTC	CSARDSRGVGYEQYF
NA	TRBV5-1	TRBJ2-7	NA	TGCGCCAGCAGCTTGGGGGGCGTCACGCCCTACGAGCAGTACTTC	CASSLGGVTPYEQYF
TRBD1	TRBV29-1	TRBJ1-6	many	TGCAGCGTCGGACAGGGCTATAATTCACCCCTCCACTTT	CSVGQGYNSPLHF
NA	TRBV12-3/TRBV12-4	TRBJ1-1	many	TGTGCCAGCAGTTTAGGGCCCGGCACTGAAGCTTTCTTT	CASSLGPGTEAFF
TRBD2	TRBV5-1	TRBJ2-7	few	TGCGCCAGCAGCTTGGCTAGCGGGAGGGCCAACGAGCAGTACTTC	CASSLASGRANEQYF
NA	TRBV7-8	TRBJ2-5	NA	TGTGCCAGCAGCTGGGGGACACCGGGCGATGAGACCCAGTACTTC	CASSWGTPGDETQYF
TRBD1	TRBV10-3	TRBJ2-1	many	TGTGCCATCAGTGAAAGGGACAGAAACAATGAGCAGTTCTTC	CAISERDRNNEQFF
TRBD2	TRBV24-1	TRBJ2-1	few	TGTGCCACCAGTGCCTTACCCTCGAGCGGGAGCTACGGGGATGAGCAGTTCTTC	CATSALPSSGSYGDEQFF
NA	TRBV29-1	TRBJ1-5	few	TGCAGCGTTACGGCAGGGGACAATCAGCCCCAGCATTTT	CSVTAGDNQPQHF
NA	TRBV6-5	TRBJ2-1	few	TGTGCCAGCACTTCCAACGGGAGATTTTCCAATGAGCAGTTCTTC	CASTSNGRFSNEQFF
NA	TRBV5-1	TRBJ2-1	many	TGCGCCAGCAGCTTGGCCGACAGCAATGAGCAGTTCTTC	CASSLADSNEQFF
TRBD2	TRBV20-1	TRBJ2-3	NA	TGCAGTGCTAGTAATACGGGGGGAGAGACAGATACGCAGTATTTT	CSASNTGGETDTQYF
TRBD2	TRBV10-3	TRBJ2-7	many	TGTGCCATCAGTGAGTCGATAGGGACTAGGTCCTACGAGCAGTACTTC	CAISESIGTRSYEQYF
TRBD1	TRBV19	TRBJ2-1	few	TGTGCCAGTAGTATTCGGACAGGCACGAGCTCCTACAATGAGCAGTTCTTC	CASSIRTGTSSYNEQFF
NA	TRBV7-6	TRBJ2-1	NA	TGTGCCAGCAGCTTTGAAGGAGCCCGATCCGATGAGCAGTTCTTC	CASSFEGARSDEQFF
NA	TRBV7-9	TRBJ1-5	NA	TGTGCCAGCAGCTTAGGGGTAGAGAATCAGCCCCAGCATTTT	CASSLGVENQPQHF
NA	TRBV20-1	TRBJ1-2	NA	TGCAGTGCTAAAATTCTGGGCAGGGGAGTTAACTATGGCTACACCTTC	CSAKILGRGVNYGYTF
TRBD1	TRBV29-1	TRBJ2-1	few	TGCAGCGGGGGGGACAGGGGGAACAATGAGCAGTTCTTC	CSGGDRGNNEQFF
NA	TRBV5-5	TRBJ1-1	NA	TGTGCCAGCAGCTATGCGGGGGCCGCGGGACCGTTGAACACTGAAGCTTTCTTT	CASSYAGAAGPLNTEAFF
TRBD2	TRBV4-2	TRBJ2-3	many	TGTGCCAGCAGCCAAGATAGGGCGGGAGGATCAGATACGCAGTATTTT	CASSQDRAGGSDTQYF
TRBD1	TRBV5-5	TRBJ1-2	few	TGTGCCAGCAGCTTGGTTACAGGGGGGGATGGCTACACCTTC	CASSLVTGGDGYTF
NA	TRBV6-1	TRBJ1-2	few	TGTGCCAGCAGTCTTACAGGGTCCCAGTATAGCGTCTATGGCTACACCTTC	CASSLTGSQYSVYGYTF
NA	TRBV19	TRBJ1-2	NA	TGTGCCATCACCAGTATCGGAGGAGGCTACACCTTC	CAITSIGGGYTF
NA	TRBV7-8	TRBJ2-5	many	TGTGCCAGCAGCTTATGGGCGAGAGAGACCCAGTACTTC	CASSLWARETQYF
NA	TRBV11-2	TRBJ1-1	few	TGTGCCAGCGGGCGAGGGGTCATGAACACTGAAGCTTTCTTT	CASGRGVMNTEAFF
NA	TRBV20-1	TRBJ2-2	NA	TGCAGTGCTACAGATCTCCTGACAGATTCCACCGGGGAGCTGTTTTTT	CSATDLLTDSTGELFF
NA	TRBV20-1	TRBJ2-7	few	TGCAGTGCAGAAAAGGGAGACGTTAGCTCCTACGAGCAGTACTTC	CSAEKGDVSSYEQYF
NA	TRBV27	TRBJ1-6	NA	TGCACCAGCAGTTTAATCTCGGGGGGTAATTCACCCCTCCACTTT	CTSSLISGGNSPLHF
NA	TRBV29-1	TRBJ1-1	few	TGCGTGTGTCTCCGCGACACTGAAGCTTTCTTT	CVCLRDTEAFF
TRBD2	TRBV12-3/TRBV12-4	TRBJ2-3	many	TGTGCCAGCAGGTCCCCGGGACTAGCGGGCACCCGACTCACAGATACGCAGTATTTT	CASRSPGLAGTRLTDTQYF
TRBD2	TRBV12-3/TRBV12-4	TRBJ2-1	few	TGTGCCAGCAGTTTAATAAGTTGGGGGGGACTAGCGGGTCGTAATGAGCAGTTCTTC	CASSLISWGGLAGRNEQFF
TRBD1	TRBV10-3	TRBJ2-7	few	TGTGCCATCAGTCCCGGGACAGGCACAACCTACGAGCAGTACTTC	CAISPGTGTTYEQYF
NA	TRBV18	TRBJ1-6	few	TGTGCCAGCTCACCTAACCGGGACGAGGCCCTCCACTTT	CASSPNRDEALHF
NA	TRBV6-5	TRBJ1-3	NA	TGTGCCAGCAGTTACCCGGGAGCTGGAAACACCATATATTTT	CASSYPGAGNTIYF
NA	TRBV3-1	TRBJ2-3	NA	TGTGCCAGCAGCCAAGGAGGAGACCTTAGCACAGATACGCAGTATTTT	CASSQGGDLSTDTQYF